This T cell receptor beta chain was captured by sequencing in a study of T cell repertoires in ileal Crohn's disease. The CDR3 is 17 residues long. Germline V CDR1 and CDR2: MNHEY, SMNVEV (reference sequence). Trimming pared 3 bases from V and 2 bases from J, leaving 19 bases between. Libraries were prepared by immunoSEQ multiplex PCR; TCRdb keeps only in-frame clonotypes and omits some of them. The data contain 15,000 to 20,000 clones, 85% to 90% of them seen just once; the ten biggest clones take up 4.5% to 6%. Sequences were obtained from ileal tissue. This receptor was taken from an adult with Crohn's disease. V usage is TRBV27 and J usage is TRBJ1-2; D is uncertain. This CDR3 reads CASSFSAPRMGNYGYTF. DNA of the CDR3: TGTGCCAGCAGTTTTAGCGCACCCAGAATGGGGAACTATGGCTACACCTTC.